The rows below give T cell receptor beta chains drawn from one sample of a study of blood T cell repertoires in COVID-19. The repertoire was sequenced with immunoSEQ multiplex PCR; TCRdb's copy has only in-frame clones and lacks some. There are around 70,000 clones in the sample; 70% to 90% occur only once, and roughly 2.1% lies in the top ten. Material: peripheral blood. The origin of the receptors is a woman older than 75 with active or convalescent COVID-19. Each CDR3 is given with its conserved first and last residue. Each record gives: V gene, clone size, J gene, D gene, CDR3 protein, CDR3 DNA. The D gene is left open where the match is weak. For some rows the clone size is stated as once, few or many, or as a class when expanded; others skip it.

TRBV4-3,.,TRBJ2-3,TRBD1,CASSHRGDSSTDTQYF,TGCGCCAGCAGCCACCGAGGGGACAGTAGCACAGATACGCAGTATTTT
TRBV18,.,TRBJ1-4,TRBD1,CASSPPNRDRNEKLFF,TGTGCCAGCTCACCCCCTAACCGGGACAGAAATGAAAAACTGTTTTTT
TRBV5-1,.,TRBJ2-5,.,CASSLAQYQETQYF,TGCGCCAGCAGCTTGGCCCAGTACCAAGAGACCCAGTACTTC
TRBV11-2,.,TRBJ2-1,.,CASSFTGEGEQFF,TGTGCCAGCAGCTTTACAGGTGAAGGTGAGCAGTTCTTC
TRBV7-9,few,TRBJ2-1,.,CAASLSSYNEQFF,TGTGCCGCATCACTAAGCTCCTACAATGAGCAGTTCTTC
TRBV5-6,.,TRBJ1-3,.,CASTWASSGNTIYF,TGTGCCAGCACCTGGGCTTCCTCTGGAAACACCATATATTTT
TRBV18,.,TRBJ2-5,.,CASSPPGRVAPQETQYF,TGTGCCAGCTCACCACCGGGCAGGGTAGCCCCACAAGAGACCCAGTACTTC
TRBV11-3,.,TRBJ2-1,.,CASSSGGSSYNEQFF,TGTGCCAGCAGCTCGGGGGGCAGCTCCTACAATGAGCAGTTCTTC
TRBV7-9,.,TRBJ2-7,TRBD1,CASSLTGVRWDEQYF,TGTGCCAGCAGCCTGACAGGGGTCCGCTGGGACGAGCAGTACTTC
TRBV12-3/TRBV12-4,few,TRBJ1-1,.,CASRPREKTEAFF,TGTGCCAGCAGACCCAGGGAAAAAACTGAAGCTTTCTTT
TRBV5-6,.,TRBJ1-6,TRBD1,CASSSTQGYNSPLHF,TGTGCCAGCAGCTCTACACAGGGGTATAATTCACCCCTCCACTTT
TRBV5-4,.,TRBJ2-1,TRBD2,CASSLVRTSGGAPYNEQFF,TGTGCCAGCAGCTTGGTGCGAACTAGCGGGGGGGCACCCTACAATGAGCAGTTCTTC
TRBV19,.,TRBJ2-5,.,CASSISVSIETQYF,TGTGCCAGTAGTATTAGCGTCTCGATAGAGACCCAGTACTTC
TRBV5-1,.,TRBJ2-7,TRBD1,CASSSGQALDEQYF,TGCGCCAGCAGCTCGGGACAGGCGTTAGACGAGCAGTACTTC
TRBV2,once,TRBJ2-5,TRBD1,CASSRGTGDRETQYF,TGTGCCAGCAGTAGGGGGACAGGGGATCGGGAGACCCAGTACTTC
TRBV9,.,TRBJ2-1,TRBD1,CASSVGTQGAPSYNEQFF,TGTGCCAGCAGCGTAGGCACCCAGGGGGCGCCGTCCTACAATGAGCAGTTCTTC
TRBV5-1,.,TRBJ2-7,.,CASSLYDPSSAEQYF,TGCGCCAGCAGCTTGTACGACCCTAGCTCGGCTGAGCAGTACTTC
TRBV6-1,.,TRBJ2-1,TRBD2,CASSDGLAGLGPANEQFF,TGTGCCAGCAGTGACGGACTAGCGGGACTCGGCCCCGCCAATGAGCAGTTCTTC
TRBV12-3/TRBV12-4,.,TRBJ1-1,.,CASSRSGNTEAFF,TGTGCCAGCAGTCGATCCGGGAACACTGAAGCTTTCTTT
TRBV7-3,.,TRBJ2-5,TRBD1,CAASGTGVETQYF,TGTGCCGCCAGCGGGACAGGGGTAGAGACCCAGTACTTC
TRBV5-1,.,TRBJ2-6,.,CASSLLPLSGANVLTF,TGCGCCAGCAGCTTGCTCCCCCTCTCTGGGGCCAACGTCCTGACTTTC
TRBV7-2,.,TRBJ2-7,TRBD2,CASSSRRGLAGGYEQYF,TGTGCCAGCAGCTCCCGTCGGGGACTAGCGGGGGGATACGAGCAGTACTTC